Listed here is a single TCR beta chain. No antigen is known for it. This entry comes from a study of blood T cells in healthy people across ages. Study at large: About one barcoded beta molecule per two T cells was the capture yield of template switching. Study observations and caveats: Observed TCR beta diversity showed a strong correlation with the percentage of naive T cells as measured by flow cytometry. In long-lived donors, naive CD4+ cell counts and diversity exceeded those of aged donors.

A second roughly 7 to 12 cycle PCR used barcoded and J-beta primers. TCRdb analysed the 5' RACE reads with MiXCR anew, one entry per CDR3 protein. The repertoire consists of 1.2 million to 1.5 million distinct CDR3 sequences, with around 59% occurring once and the leading ten covering over 5.5%. Germline V lookup: CDR1 SGHRS, CDR2 YFSETQ. The length of the CDR3 is 16 residues. The origin of this receptor is a man younger than 30 in good health. The V gene is TRBV5-1, the J gene TRBJ2-5; the match to TRBD1 covers 7 bases. The better agreement between TRBJ2-7 and the DNA end casts doubt on the J call. The sample consisted of blood. The CDR3 DNA follows: TGCGCCAGCAGCCCGTTAGGCAGCTCAGGGGGCTACGAGCAGTACTTC. This translates into CASSPLGSSGGYEQYF.